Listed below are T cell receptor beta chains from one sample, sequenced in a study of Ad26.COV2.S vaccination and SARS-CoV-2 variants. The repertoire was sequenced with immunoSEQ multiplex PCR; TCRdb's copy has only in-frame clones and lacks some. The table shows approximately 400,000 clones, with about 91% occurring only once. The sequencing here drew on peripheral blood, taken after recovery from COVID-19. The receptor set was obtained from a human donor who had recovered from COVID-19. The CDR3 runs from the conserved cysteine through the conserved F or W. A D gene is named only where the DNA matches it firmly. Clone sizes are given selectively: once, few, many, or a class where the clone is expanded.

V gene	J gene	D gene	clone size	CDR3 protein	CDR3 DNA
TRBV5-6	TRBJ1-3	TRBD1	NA	CASRTGGSGNTIYF	TGTGCCAGCAGAACAGGGGGCTCTGGAAACACCATATATTTT
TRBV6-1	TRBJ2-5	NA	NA	CASSEYRGFETQYF	TGTGCCAGCAGTGAGTACCGGGGCTTCGAGACCCAGTACTTC
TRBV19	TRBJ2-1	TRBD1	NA	CASSFSGTGYNEQFF	TGTGCCAGTAGTTTTTCCGGGACAGGTTACAATGAGCAGTTCTTC
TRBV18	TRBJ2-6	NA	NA	CASSPLRSGANVLTF	TGTGCCAGCTCACCGTTGAGATCTGGGGCCAACGTCCTGACTTTC
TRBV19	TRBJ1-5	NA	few	CASTPRVEINQPQHF	TGTGCCAGTACCCCGAGGGTAGAGATCAATCAGCCCCAGCATTTT
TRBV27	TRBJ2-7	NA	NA	CASSPGQMYEQYF	TGTGCCAGCAGCCCCGGACAGATGTACGAGCAGTACTTC
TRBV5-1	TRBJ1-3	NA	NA	CASSLGAGSGNTIYF	TGCGCCAGCAGCTTGGGGGCAGGGTCTGGAAACACCATATATTTT
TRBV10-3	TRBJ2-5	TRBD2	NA	CAISEPLAGEGTQYF	TGTGCCATCAGTGAGCCACTAGCGGGGGAGGGGACCCAGTACTTC
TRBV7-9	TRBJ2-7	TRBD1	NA	CASSLPGTGESYEQYF	TGTGCCAGCAGCCTCCCTGGGACAGGGGAGTCCTACGAGCAGTACTTC
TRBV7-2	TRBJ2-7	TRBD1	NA	CASSPDRGYEQYF	TGTGCCAGCAGCCCAGACAGGGGCTACGAGCAGTACTTC
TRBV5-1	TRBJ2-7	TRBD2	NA	CASSRGLAGETYEQYF	TGCGCCAGCAGCCGAGGACTAGCGGGGGAAACCTACGAGCAGTACTTC
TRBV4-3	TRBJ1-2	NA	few	CASSQGYNYGYTF	TGCGCCAGCAGCCAAGGATACAACTATGGCTACACCTTC
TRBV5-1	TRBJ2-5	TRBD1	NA	CASRPGDREGSQYF	TGCGCCAGCAGGCCCGGGGACAGGGAGGGATCCCAGTACTTC
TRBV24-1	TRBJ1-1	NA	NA	CATPGQGIMNTEAFF	TGTGCCACCCCCGGGCAGGGGATTATGAACACTGAAGCTTTCTTT